This T cell receptor beta chain emerged from a study of identical twins. TCRdb re-called the 5' RACE reads with MiXCR, one entry per CDR3 protein. The table records roughly 750,000 distinct CDR3 sequences, 21% of them present only once. Per germline, CDR1 SGHAT and CDR2 FQDESV (reference sequence). J lost 4 bases, V lost 5 bases, and 18 bases had no gene match. This CDR3 spans 19 amino acids. The sample also formed part of further work on T cells expressing NK-cell markers.

The clonotype comes from a woman aged 18-29 years in good health. The chain has TRBV11-1 and TRBJ2-2; 8 bases agree with TRBD1. The specimen sequenced was PBMCs. DNA of the CDR3: TGTGCCAGCAGCCCTCAAAAGGGACAGGTCGGCGAATCCACCGGGGAGCTGTTTTTT. Residues: CASSPQKGQVGESTGELFF.